This is a list of T cell receptor beta chains from one sample in a study of graft-versus-host responses after intestinal transplantation. No antigen is known for these receptors. TCRdb's table, derived via immunoSEQ multiplex PCR, lists solely in-frame clones and lacks some. Here the sample spans about 51,000 clones, more than 70% being singletons. Source: unstimulated CD4+ T cells sorted from spleen or lymph node cells, taken before transplant. The receptors were sampled from a human donor who was the organ donor for an intestinal transplant. Each CDR3 is given with its conserved first and last residue. D genes are given only for firm matches. The size field is filled for only some rows; it gives once, few, many or a size class.

cdr3_nt,cdr3_aa,j_call,v_call,clone_size,d_call
TGCAGCGTTGGAGGTCATCCCCCAGATACGCAGTATTTT,CSVGGHPPDTQYF,TRBJ2-3,TRBV29-1,.,.
TGTGCCACCAGCAGAGAGGGCAACACCATATATTTT,CATSREGNTIYF,TRBJ1-3,TRBV15,.,.
TGTGCCAGCAGTCCGGACAGGGTAAAGGGATCACCCCTCCACTTT,CASSPDRVKGSPLHF,TRBJ1-6,TRBV6-6,.,TRBD1
TGTGCCAGCAGCTTTGTATCCGCGAAGAGCTCTGGAAACACCATATATTTT,CASSFVSAKSSGNTIYF,TRBJ1-3,TRBV5-8,.,.
TGTGCCAGCAGCTTAGATCTAGCGGGCGCAACTAATGAAAAACTGTTTTTT,CASSLDLAGATNEKLFF,TRBJ1-4,TRBV11-3,.,.
TGCAGTGCTCGTCAAGAGACCCAGTACTTC,CSARQETQYF,TRBJ2-5,TRBV20-1,once,.
TGTGCCAGCGGCTCTGAGGCCCAGCCCCAGCATTTT,CASGSEAQPQHF,TRBJ1-5,TRBV9,.,.
TGTGCCAGCAGCCAGGACAGGGTTAACTATGGCTACACCTTC,CASSQDRVNYGYTF,TRBJ1-2,TRBV5-5,.,TRBD1
TGTGCCAGCAGCGTAGGTCCAGGGTGGAACAATGAGCAGTTCTTC,CASSVGPGWNNEQFF,TRBJ2-1,TRBV9,.,.
TGTGCCAGCAGTCAGGAGGGGGCGTATGGCTACACCTTC,CASSQEGAYGYTF,TRBJ1-2,TRBV6-1,.,TRBD1
TGTGCCATAAGGCAATTAGGGGCTCTCGTTGAGACCCAGTACTTC,CAIRQLGALVETQYF,TRBJ2-5,TRBV28,.,.
TGTGCCAGCAGTTCTGGGACAGGGATGCATCAGCCCCAGCATTTT,CASSSGTGMHQPQHF,TRBJ1-5,TRBV28,.,TRBD1
TGTGCCATCCGCTGGCAGGGGCAGGTAAAGACCGGGGAGCTGTTTTTT,CAIRWQGQVKTGELFF,TRBJ2-2,TRBV10-3,.,.
TGTGCCAGCAGTGTTGGGGGGGTTAGCTCCTACGAGCAGTACTTC,CASSVGGVSSYEQYF,TRBJ2-7,TRBV6-1,.,TRBD2
TGTGCCAGCAGCCGAGCGGGACTAGCGGGGCACTACGAGCAGTACTTC,CASSRAGLAGHYEQYF,TRBJ2-7,TRBV5-4,.,TRBD2
TGTGCCAAACGACTGCCGAGAAGCTACGAGCAGTACTTC,CAKRLPRSYEQYF,TRBJ2-7,TRBV19,.,.
TGCAGCGCTGTTAGGGGGACTACCGTTTACAATGAGCAGTTCTTC,CSAVRGTTVYNEQFF,TRBJ2-1,TRBV29-1,.,.
TGTGCCAGCAGCTTGGACTTTCAGGGCTACAGTGGCTACACCTTC,CASSLDFQGYSGYTF,TRBJ1-2,TRBV5-8,.,.
TGTGCCAGCTCACCTAACACAGATACGCAGTATTTT,CASSPNTDTQYF,TRBJ2-3,TRBV18,.,.
TGTGCCACCAGCATTACAATGGGAGCCGGGACAGGAGGCTACGAGCAGTACTTC,CATSITMGAGTGGYEQYF,TRBJ2-7,TRBV15,once,TRBD1
TGTGCCAGCAGTGGGACAGTGAACACTGAAGCTTTCTTT,CASSGTVNTEAFF,TRBJ1-1,TRBV6-1,once,.
TGTGCCAGCAGTGACTCCGGGCGGGCTACAGATACGCAGTATTTT,CASSDSGRATDTQYF,TRBJ2-3,TRBV6-4,.,.
TGTGCCACCAGCGCCAATATGGCGCGGGAGGACCCAGATACGCAGTATTTT,CATSANMAREDPDTQYF,TRBJ2-3,TRBV15,.,TRBD2
TGTGCCAGCAGTGCCCGGACTGGACAGTACTTC,CASSARTGQYF,TRBJ2-7,TRBV28,.,.
TGTGCCAGCAGTCTTGACATGACCATTGGCAATCAGCCCCAGCATTTT,CASSLDMTIGNQPQHF,TRBJ1-5,TRBV28,.,.
TGTGCCAGCTCACCAGGGCCCTACAATGAGCAGTTCTTC,CASSPGPYNEQFF,TRBJ2-1,TRBV18,.,.
TGTGCCAGCAGAGTACAGACCCAGAACACTGAAGCTTTCTTT,CASRVQTQNTEAFF,TRBJ1-1,TRBV6-1,.,.
TGTGCCAGCAGTTCTCCCCCCCGGTGGCGGGGCTCCTACTATGGCTACACCTTC,CASSSPPRWRGSYYGYTF,TRBJ1-2,TRBV28,.,.
TGTGCCAGCAGTCTACAGGGGGCATACGAGCAGTACTTC,CASSLQGAYEQYF,TRBJ2-7,TRBV6-6,once,TRBD1
TGTGCCAGCAGCCAAGCCCTATGGCCGGGAGCAAACACCGGGGAGCTGTTTTTT,CASSQALWPGANTGELFF,TRBJ2-2,TRBV4-2,.,.
TGCGCCAGCAGCTATAGAGAGACCCAGTACTTC,CASSYRETQYF,TRBJ2-5,TRBV5-1,.,.
TGTGCCAGCAGCTCCTGGACAGGGAGAAACAATGAGCAGTTCTTC,CASSSWTGRNNEQFF,TRBJ2-1,TRBV11-3,.,TRBD1
TGTGCCATCAGTGCAGGGACTAGCGGGAGCAATGAGCAGTTCTTC,CAISAGTSGSNEQFF,TRBJ2-1,TRBV10-3,.,TRBD2
TGTGCCAGCAGTTTGTCAGGGGAGAACACTGAAGCTTTCTTT,CASSLSGENTEAFF,TRBJ1-1,TRBV6-6,.,.
TGCGCCAGCAGCTTGGCCGGCGGGAGGGCATACACCGGGGAGCTGTTTTTT,CASSLAGGRAYTGELFF,TRBJ2-2,TRBV5-1,.,TRBD2
TGTGCCAGCAGTTACTCGAGGCAGGGGGAACAGTACTTC,CASSYSRQGEQYF,TRBJ2-4,TRBV6-5,.,TRBD1
TGTGCCAGCAGCTCAACAGGGGGAACTAATGAAAAACTGTTTTTT,CASSSTGGTNEKLFF,TRBJ1-4,TRBV7-8,.,TRBD1
TGTGCCAGCAGGGGTTCGGAGCGAGTCTACGAGCAGTACTTC,CASRGSERVYEQYF,TRBJ2-7,TRBV28,.,.
TGTGCCAGTAGTGAACCTCCTAGATATGAGCAGTTCTTC,CASSEPPRYEQFF,TRBJ2-1,TRBV19,once,.
TGTGCCAGCAGCGGGCGGGGGGCTGGTGAAAAACTGTTTTTT,CASSGRGAGEKLFF,TRBJ1-4,TRBV5-8,.,.
TGTGCCAGTAGTGGACGACAGGGGCCTGCCTACAATGAGCAGTTCTTC,CASSGRQGPAYNEQFF,TRBJ2-1,TRBV19,.,TRBD1
TGTGCCAGCCTTTCAGGGGTGTACTCCTACGAGCAGTACTTC,CASLSGVYSYEQYF,TRBJ2-7,TRBV2,.,.
TGTGCCAGCAGTTACTCTCTAGAGCAGTACTTC,CASSYSLEQYF,TRBJ2-7,TRBV6-6,.,.
TGTGCCACGGGACAGGGGGTTCGTGAGCAGTACTTC,CATGQGVREQYF,TRBJ2-7,TRBV7-9,.,TRBD1
TGCGCCAGCAGCTTACCGAGGACAGGGGGTGGAGAGACCCAGTACTTC,CASSLPRTGGGETQYF,TRBJ2-5,TRBV5-1,.,TRBD1
TGTGCCAGCAGCCCACTAGCGGGAGGGCCAGGGGATACGCAGTATTTT,CASSPLAGGPGDTQYF,TRBJ2-3,TRBV11-2,.,TRBD2
TGTGCCAGCAGGGATGACAGGGTTCCCTACGAGCAGTACTTC,CASRDDRVPYEQYF,TRBJ2-7,TRBV7-9,.,TRBD1
TGTGCCACCGTGGTGGGGACAGGGGATTACGAGCAGTACTTC,CATVVGTGDYEQYF,TRBJ2-7,TRBV28,.,TRBD1
TGCAGCGTCACAGGGGGCTCGGGGACGCTAATGAACACTGAAGCTTTCTTT,CSVTGGSGTLMNTEAFF,TRBJ1-1,TRBV29-1,.,TRBD1
TGTGCCAGCAGTGGTAGACCACGGGCAGGGGGAATTCGTCTAGGCTACGAGCAGTACTTC,CASSGRPRAGGIRLGYEQYF,TRBJ2-7,TRBV6-1,.,TRBD1
TGCGCCACTCCTGGGGGGGGTTGGGAGACCCAGTACTTC,CATPGGGWETQYF,TRBJ2-5,TRBV10-1,.,TRBD2
TGTGCCAGCAGTGAGAGGGCTAGCGGCTCTGGGGCCAACGTCCTGACTTTC,CASSERASGSGANVLTF,TRBJ2-6,TRBV6-4,few,TRBD2
TGTGCCAGCACCCCGGACAGGGTCAACGAAGCTTTCTTT,CASTPDRVNEAFF,TRBJ1-1,TRBV28,few,TRBD1
TGTGCCAGCAGCTTAGACGGGAGGGGGGGGGAGACCCAGTACTTC,CASSLDGRGGETQYF,TRBJ2-5,TRBV7-2,.,TRBD2
TGTGCCAGCAGGAAACAGGGAAGTGGAAACACCATATATTTT,CASRKQGSGNTIYF,TRBJ1-3,TRBV14,.,.